This T cell receptor beta chain was retrieved from a study of Graves' ophthalmopathy and Graves' hyperthyroidism. Findings and limits, study-wide: The model predicted ophthalmopathy progression with roughly 71% sensitivity and less than 80% specificity.

This clonotype was found many times. What it recognizes is unknown. Investigators amplified TCR beta CDR3 regions from RNA transcripts. HTBI primers were used in a first-round RT-PCR, which preceded a second-round multiplex PCR. TCRdb re-analysed the multiplex PCR reads in MiXCR, keeping a single row per CDR3 protein. The sample includes 500,000 to 700,000 distinct CDR3 sequences, about a fifth seen only once; the top ten take approximately 7.7%. In this cohort's terms, stable hyperthyroidism meant no ophthalmopathy by 18 months of follow-up. PBMCs were isolated by Ficoll-Paque density gradient centrifugation, using roughly 9.7 ml of fresh peripheral blood as the starting material. The J segment lost 1 base and the V segment lost 6 bases, leaving 9 bases of the junction unmatched. This CDR3 has 16 residues. Germline V gives CDR1 SNHLY, CDR2 FYNNEI.

Sequenced input: peripheral blood. The TCR comes from a woman aged 18-35 years with stable Graves' hyperthyroidism. Some clones in this sample may be carry-over from other donors' samples. This chain connects TRBV2 to TRBJ2-5; 9 bases fit TRBD1. This chain's CDR3 is CASSSPPGQGQETQYF. In DNA form, the CDR3 reads TGTGCCAGCAGCTCGCCACCGGGACAGGGCCAAGAGACCCAGTACTTC.